This T cell receptor (beta chain) was identified in a study of CD8 T cells in Susac syndrome. Blood CD8+ and CD4+ T cells underwent high-throughput TCR beta sequencing. Healthy donors were controls matched for age and sex. TEMRA cells were enriched by FACS, while CD8+ and CD4+ T cells were obtained through a negative isolation that was performed magnetically. With random hexamers, reverse transcription was performed on about 0.5 to 1 ug of RNA. It was immunoSEQ multiplex PCR that amplified TCR beta CDR3 across 54 Vbeta and 13 Jbeta. One entry per CDR3 protein results from TCRdb running MiXCR on the immunoSEQ multiplex PCR reads. The sample shows about 200,000 distinct CDR3 sequences, around 95% of them seen only once. The CDR3 has 14 amino acids. CDR1 is SGHRS and CDR2 is YFSETQ in the germline V gene. The V end was cut by 0 bases, the J end by 6 bases, with 10 bases between.

The chain has TRBV5-1 and TRBJ2-1; tentative D call: TRBD2 (5 bases). This receptor was obtained from a human donor in good health. Sample: CD4+ T cells from PBMCs. CDR3 DNA: TGCGCCAGCAGCTTGGCACTAGGTCTCAATGAGCAGTTCTTC. Its protein product is CASSLALGLNEQFF.